The rows below give T cell receptor beta chains drawn from one sample of a study of T cell responses to AZD1222 COVID-19 vaccine. Assay used: immunoSEQ multiplex PCR; TCRdb lists only in-frame clones, some missing. The repertoire consists of about 140,000 clones, with about 89% occurring once and the leading ten covering roughly 1.2%. The source was peripheral blood, collected 28 days after the second AZD1222 dose. The receptors stem from an adult who received the AZD1222 COVID-19 vaccine. The conserved cysteine and the conserved F or W are not part of the CDR3 here. The order of the fields is V gene, J gene, clone size, CDR3 protein. The size field is filled for only some rows; it gives once, few, many or a size class.

>TRBV18|TRBJ2-2|.
ASSPLAGDNTGELF
>TRBV28|TRBJ1-2|once
ASSYGGGTYGYT
>TRBV7-8|TRBJ2-3|.
ASSPTPRGGTDTQY
>TRBV7-2|TRBJ2-7|once
ASSPRGLGSYEQY
>TRBV18|TRBJ2-5|.
ASSPKAGGAETQY
>TRBV28|TRBJ1-3|.
ASSWHRAGNTIY
>TRBV7-8|TRBJ1-1|.
ASSPVVAEAF
>TRBV6-5|TRBJ1-4|once
AGGQLLNEKLF
>TRBV6-2/TRBV6-3|TRBJ2-7|.
ASSRGGWPYEQY
>TRBV11-2|TRBJ1-1|.
ASSLVGGNTEAF